Shown below are 15 T cell receptor beta chains from a single sample sequenced in a study of early T cells in non-severe SARS-CoV-2 infection. TCRdb fed the 5' RACE reads into MiXCR, producing one record per CDR3 protein. This sample has 61,000 or so distinct CDR3 sequences; around 13% occur once, and the top ten carry roughly 1.2%. Sample: whole blood, taken at baseline. The receptors were gathered from an adult who was a healthcare worker with PCR-confirmed SARS-CoV-2 infection or an uninfected control (not recorded which). The donor label of this sample is uncertain.

This clonotype was seen repeatedly, ten times or more. This sequence joins TRBV11-2 and TRBJ2-7; TRBD2 matches at 7 bases. The CDR3 extends over 13 amino acids. The V and J ends lost 7 bases and 4 bases, in that order; junction bases with no gene match: 7. Germline CDR1 and CDR2: SGHAT and FQNNGV. DNA for the CDR3: TGTGCCAGCACCGTGAGCGGGGCGTACGAGCAGTACGTC. It specifies CASTVSGAYEQYV.

This chain links TRBV12-3 or TRBV12-4 with TRBJ2-1; TRBD1 agrees at 12 bases. Trimming at V came to 3 bases and at J to 7 bases, leaving 4 bases not matched to a gene. The CDR3 length is 15 residues. DNA for the CDR3: TGTGCCAGCAGTTTTTTGGGACAGGGGGCGAATGAGCAGTTCTTC. This encodes CASSFLGQGANEQFF.

The chain employs TRBV2 and TRBJ1-1; no definite D call. Trimming removed 4 bases at V and 4 bases at J, with 7 bases between. The germline V gene has CDR1 SNHLY and CDR2 FYNNEI. The CDR3 sequence is 12 residues long. The DNA of the CDR3 is TGTGCCAGCAGTGTACCCCCCACTGAAGCTTTCTTT. Its protein is CASSVPPTEAFF.

V is TRBV5-8 and J is TRBJ1-4; 7 nucleotides agree with TRBD1. The CDR3 is 15 amino acids. The J segment lost 4 bases and the V segment lost 4 bases, leaving 7 bases of the junction unmatched. From germline, CDR1 is SGHTS and CDR2 YDEGEE. The CDR3 protein is CASSPTGQYNEKLFF. In DNA, the CDR3 is TGTGCCAGCAGCCCAACGGGACAGTATAATGAAAAACTGTTTTTT.

This clonotype showed up just a few times. The V and J genes are TRBV29-1 and TRBJ2-1; 9 bases map to TRBD1. V lost 5 bases, J lost 9 bases, and 5 bases stayed unmatched. The CDR3 runs to 12 residues. Germline V gene data show CDR1 as SQVTM and CDR2 as ANQGSEA. This chain's CDR3 is CSVPGTGTEQFF. The CDR3 DNA reads TGCAGCGTTCCCGGGACAGGGACTGAGCAGTTCTTC.

This clonotype was counted between two and nine times. The rearrangement uses TRBV24-1 and TRBJ2-3; a weak D match, TRBD2 (7 bases). Germline V gives CDR1 KGHDR, CDR2 SFDVKD. Trimming left V 9 bases short and J 1 base short, with 10 bases between. The CDR3 totals 13 residues. CDR3 coding DNA: TGTGCCACCCGAGGGGGGGGCACAGATACGCAGTATTTT. It codes for CATRGGGTDTQYF.

This clonotype has only a few counts. The CDR3 DNA reads TGTGCCTCTGAACCTACCACCGGGGAGCTGTTTTTT. Protein product: CASEPTTGELFF. This rearrangement joins TRBV19 to TRBJ2-2; no clear D gene. The V and J ends lost 11 bases and 4 bases respectively, with 11 bases between them. Germline CDR1 and CDR2: LNHDA and SQIVND (reference sequence). This CDR3 is built from 12 residues.

V is TRBV7-9 and J is TRBJ1-6; D is unclear. The CDR3 is 12 residues long. The ends were cut back, 3 bases at V and 16 bases at J, with 13 bases in the middle. The germline CDR1 and CDR2 sequences are SEHNR and FQNEAQ (reference sequence). The CDR3 DNA follows: TGTGCCAGCAGCTTGGATCAACAAGCTCTCCACTTT. Amino acid sequence: CASSLDQQALHF.

This clonotype was counted ten times or more. This chain uses TRBV12-3 or TRBV12-4 with TRBJ1-2; 7 bases are shared with TRBD1. This CDR3 is 15 amino acids long. Trimming took 6 bases from V and 2 from J; bases not matched to a gene: 9. CDR3 residues: CASRLHQTGNYGYTF. The CDR3 DNA sequence: TGTGCCAGCAGGCTTCACCAGACAGGGAACTATGGCTACACCTTC.

This clonotype occurred a few times. The rearrangement links TRBV2 to TRBJ2-2; D remains ambiguous. The CDR3 totals 15 residues. Germline assignment: CDR1 SNHLY and CDR2 FYNNEI. V was clipped by 8 bases and J by 4 bases, with 17 bases between them. Here the CDR3 reads CASLLGTYSTGELFF. The CDR3, as DNA: TGTGCCAGCCTCCTGGGAACTTACTCCACCGGGGAGCTGTTTTTT.

This clonotype showed up just once. The chain recombines TRBV10-1 with TRBJ1-4, with no clear D. Trimming removed 3 bases from V and 4 bases from J, with 9 bases in between. The CDR3 length is 14 residues. Germline V lookup: CDR1 WNHNN, CDR2 SYGVQD (reference sequence). The CDR3 DNA reads as TGCGCCAGCAGTGATTCCCGGATTAATGAAAAACTGTTTTTT. This codes for CASSDSRINEKLFF.

This clonotype was recorded at least ten times. V and J are TRBV4-1 and TRBJ2-7; 9 positions agree with TRBD2. CDR3 length: 15 residues. The germline gives CDR1 MGHRA, CDR2 YSYEKL. V was clipped by 5 bases and J by 4 bases; unmatched bases: 9. CDR3 bases: TGCGCCAGCAGCATAGAAGCGGGGGGCGGGTACGAGCAGTACGTC. It is translated as CASSIEAGGGYEQYV.

This clonotype was counted only a few times. The rearrangement links TRBV1 to TRBJ2-1; no check of the table's D call, TRBD2, against the DNA was made. TRBV1 is noted as a pseudogene. This CDR3 is 12 amino acids long. The CDR3 loop is CTSSLRGSEQFF. CDR3 sequence (DNA): TGCACCAGCAGCCTGCGGGGAAGTGAGCAGTTCTTC.

This clonotype has a count of ten or more. V and J are TRBV7-3 and TRBJ2-3; 8 nucleotides agree with TRBD1. The CDR3 has 15 amino acids. In germline, CDR1 is SGHTA, CDR2 FQGTGA. J lost 3 bases, V lost 5 bases, and 7 bases had no gene match. CDR3 sequence reads: CASSGAGGRTDTQYF. Here the CDR3 DNA reads TGTGCCAGCAGCGGAGCAGGGGGCAGGACAGATACGCAGTATTTT.

The chain employs TRBV27 and TRBJ2-7, with D perhaps matching TRBD1 (5 bases). The CDR3 extends over 16 amino acids. Trimming stripped 6 bases from V and 2 bases from J, with 20 bases between. Per the germline V gene, CDR1 is MNHEY and CDR2 is SMNVEV (reference sequence). CDR3 in amino acids: CASSFRDLGLTYEQYV. The CDR3 nucleotides read TGTGCCAGCAGCTTCAGGGATCTGGGTTTGACCTACGAGCAGTACGTC.